What follows are 12 T cell receptor beta chains derived from one specimen sequenced in a study of blood T cell repertoires in COVID-19. Method: immunoSEQ multiplex PCR; TCRdb's copy keeps in-frame clones and lacks some. The sample lists roughly 80,000 clones, about 87% seen once, with roughly 9.1% in the top ten. Sequencing was performed on peripheral blood. These TCRs come from a human donor in a cohort sampled during active COVID-19.

The chain couples TRBV15 to TRBJ2-1, with TRBD2 matching 10 bases. This CDR3 contains 15 residues. CDR1 is LNHNV, CDR2 YYDKDF, per germline (reference sequence). Losses at the gene ends were 5 bases for V and 7 bases for J; bases not matched to a gene: 8. The CDR3 reads CATSPTSGARNEQFF. DNA of the CDR3: TGTGCCACCAGCCCCACTAGCGGGGCTCGGAATGAGCAGTTCTTC.

CDR3 DNA sequence: TGCGCCAGCAGCTCTGGACTAGCGGGAGGGCCGGGTGAGCAGTTCTTC. As protein: CASSSGLAGGPGEQFF. The chain is built from TRBV5-1 and TRBJ2-1; 15 nucleotides match TRBD2. Trimming at V came to 3 bases and at J to 9 bases, leaving 7 bases not matched to a gene. Germline V lookup: CDR1 SGHRS, CDR2 YFSETQ. The CDR3 loop spans 16 amino acids.

V and J are TRBV11-3 and TRBJ2-5; D gene unclear. Trimming removed 4 bases at V and 5 bases at J, with 23 bases between. The CDR3 length is 17 residues. Germline V CDR1 and CDR2: SGHNT, YENEEA. CDR3 nucleotides: TGTGCCAGCAGCTCCCTCCGCCACAAGAGGAGAATGGAGACCCAGTACTTC. Its protein product is CASSSLRHKRRMETQYF.

The V call is TRBV5-1, the J call TRBJ1-2; D unclear. V lost 5 bases, J lost 1 base, and 12 bases lay in between. The V gene's germline CDR1 is SGHRS and CDR2 YFSETQ. The CDR3 contains 14 residues. CDR3 coding DNA: TGCGCCAGCAGTCCTGGAGCGGTTAACTATGGCTACACCTTC. Its protein product is CASSPGAVNYGYTF.

The V and J genes are TRBV4-1 and TRBJ2-1; a weak D match, TRBD1 (6 bases). Trimming cost V 5 bases and J 0 bases, with 11 bases left between them. This CDR3 spans 15 amino acids. The V gene's germline CDR1 is MGHRA and CDR2 YSYEKL. DNA for the CDR3: TGCGCCAGCAGCAAACAGGGCAGCTCCTACAATGAGCAGTTCTTC. It specifies CASSKQGSSYNEQFF.

The rearrangement joins TRBV29-1 to TRBJ1-1; D unresolved. V was pared by 7 bases and J by 2 bases, with 23 bases between. The CDR3 consists of 16 residues. CDR1 is SQVTM and CDR2 is ANQGSEA in the germline V gene. DNA of the CDR3: TGCAGCGCTACTCCTCTTGCGGGAAGTCCCAACACTGAAGCTTTCTTT. It yields the protein CSATPLAGSPNTEAFF.

The chain employs TRBV5-1 and TRBJ1-1; no definite D call. V lost 0 bases to trimming and J lost 0 bases, with 12 bases between them. This CDR3 has 16 residues. CDR1 and CDR2 (germline): SGHRS, YFSETQ. In DNA, the CDR3 is TGCGCCAGCAGCTTGGGGCAGCGCGCCATGAACACTGAAGCTTTCTTT. Protein sequence: CASSLGQRAMNTEAFF.

The chain links TRBV9 to TRBJ2-3; D gene ambiguous. Trimming cost V 3 bases and J 0 bases, with 14 bases left between them. The CDR3 has 16 residues. The V gene's germline CDR1 is SGDLS and CDR2 YYNGEE. Here the CDR3 reads CASSGLYDPSTDTQYF. The CDR3 nucleotides read TGTGCCAGCAGCGGACTCTATGATCCTAGCACAGATACGCAGTATTTT.

This rearrangement joins TRBV7-8 to TRBJ2-3, with 9 bases that match TRBD2. CDR1 is SGHVS, CDR2 FQNEAQ, per germline. V was pared by 3 bases and J by 5 bases, with 9 bases of the junction left unmatched. The CDR3 is 16 amino acids. The CDR3 DNA is TGTGCCAGCAGCTTGGGGTCGGCGGGAGGGAAAGATACGCAGTATTTT. Its protein product is CASSLGSAGGKDTQYF. The full variable domain, its missing parts supplied by reference TRBV7-8 and TRBJ2-3, is GAGVSQSPRYKVAKRGQDVALRCDPISGHVSLFWYQQALGQGPEFLTYFQNEAQLDKSGLPSDRFFAERPEGSVSTLKIQRTQQEDSAVYLCASSLGSAGGKDTQYFGPGTRLTVL.

The chain joins TRBV19 to TRBJ2-7, with 7 bases that match TRBD2. CDR1 is LNHDA and CDR2 is SQIVND in the germline V gene (reference sequence). This CDR3 has 13 amino acids. Trimming took 5 bases from V and 3 from J; bases not matched to a gene: 4. DNA for the CDR3: TGTGCCAGTAGTGTCACTAGCGTCTACGAGCAGTACTTC. It specifies CASSVTSVYEQYF.

The chain links TRBV6-6 to TRBJ1-2; D unresolved. This CDR3 comprises 15 residues. CDR1 is MNHNY and CDR2 is SVGAGI in the germline V gene (reference sequence). With 5 bases removed from V and 2 bases from J, the gap between germline ends came to 15 bases. CDR3 coding DNA: TGTGCCAGCAGTACTCTAAGGGAGGCCAACTATGGCTACACCTTC. Amino acid sequence: CASSTLREANYGYTF.

The chain employs TRBV19 and TRBJ2-1; 9 positions agree with TRBD2. This CDR3 contains 15 residues. Trimming removed 8 bases from V and 9 bases from J; junction bases left unmatched: 14. Germline V lookup: CDR1 LNHDA, CDR2 SQIVND (reference sequence). The DNA of the CDR3 is TGTGCCAGTTCCCGAGTAGCGGGAGCCGTCGGTGAGCAGTTCTTC. This sequence encodes CASSRVAGAVGEQFF.